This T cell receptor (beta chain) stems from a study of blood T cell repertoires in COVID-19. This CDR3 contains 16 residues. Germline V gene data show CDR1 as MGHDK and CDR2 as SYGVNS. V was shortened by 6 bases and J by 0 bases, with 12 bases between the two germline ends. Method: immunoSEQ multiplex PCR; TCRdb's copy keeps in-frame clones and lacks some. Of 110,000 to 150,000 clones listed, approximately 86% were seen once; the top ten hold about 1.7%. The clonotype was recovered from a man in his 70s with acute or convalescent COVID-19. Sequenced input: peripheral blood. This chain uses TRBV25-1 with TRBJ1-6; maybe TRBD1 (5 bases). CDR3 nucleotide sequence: TGTGCCAGCAGCGCGACCGGGGGCTCCTATAATTCACCCCTCCACTTT. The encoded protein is CASSATGGSYNSPLHF.